This entry features one TCR beta chain sequence. Its antigen is not known. This entry belongs to a study of T cell responses to AZD1222 COVID-19 vaccine. Study outcomes and limitations: The peak T cell response came first, and repertoires were sampled only after it.

V lost 3 bases, J lost 4 bases, and 12 bases lay in between. Per the germline V gene, CDR1 is DFQATT and CDR2 is SNEGSKA (reference sequence). This CDR3 contains 13 residues. TCRdb's copy holds only in-frame clones and misses some; the assay was immunoSEQ multiplex PCR. Here the sample spans approximately 180,000 clones, more than 80% being singletons. The source was peripheral blood, collected 28 days after the second dose of the MenACWY control vaccine. This clonotype originated in an adult who received the MenACWY meningococcal vaccine as a control. The chain employs TRBV20-1 and TRBJ2-5; D not resolved. The DNA for the CDR3 is TGCAGTGCTAGTCTTTACCGGCCAGAGACCCAGTACTTC. Amino acids: CSASLYRPETQYF.